These 2 T cell receptor beta chains originate from one sample sequenced in a study of vaccination and CD4 T cells after COVID-19. Treatment indicated: roughly 10-day PBMC culture with coronavirus spike peptide pools or control peptides (ViraFEST assay). What these receptors recognize is not known. Cultured CD4+ T cell DNA underwent sequencing with the Oncomine TCR Beta short-read assay. TCRdb itself ran the PCR reads through MiXCR, one entry per CDR3 protein. Of just over 20,000 distinct CDR3 sequences listed, approximately 48% are singletons. Specimen: CD4+ T cells from blood, cultured in vitro. Receptor source: a human donor who had recovered from COVID-19.

The V call is TRBV6-1, the J call TRBJ1-2, with D unclear. V dropped 10 bases and J dropped 8 bases, with 14 bases sitting between them. CDR3 length equals 11 residues. Germline lookup yields CDR1 MNHNS and CDR2 SASEGT. This CDR3 reads CATQRLEGYTF. CDR3 DNA sequence: TGTGCCACCCAGAGACTTGAGGGCTACACCTTC.

This clonotype showed up just once. The chain joins TRBV7-3 to TRBJ2-2; D gene unclear. Germline-derived CDR1 and CDR2 are SGHTA and FQGTGA. Deletions cut 0 bases from V and 7 bases from J, with 9 bases between. CDR3 length: 14 residues. Here the CDR3 reads CASSLTSSGGELFF. CDR3 nucleotides: TGTGCCAGCAGCTTAACTAGCTCGGGCGGGGAGCTGTTTTTT.